This T cell receptor (beta chain) was identified in a study of blood T cell repertoires in COVID-19. Whole-study context: Specimens from acute and convalescent COVID-19 originated in the United States, Italy and Spain. T cells, B-cell-depleted T cells, or PBMCs supplied cDNA or gDNA.

The CDR3 covers 13 residues. Germline CDR1 and CDR2: ENHRY and SYGVKD. V shed 5 bases, J shed 3 bases, and the junction held 4 bases outside the gene matches. In its sample, this clone was seen many times. As originally analysed: Estimated nucleated cell counts came from reference gene primer amplification. Generated by immunoSEQ multiplex PCR, the TCRdb table keeps only in-frame clones and is missing some. Clone size and V and J calls were adopted from that table, with D and trimming inferred from the DNA. There are tens of thousands of clones in the sample; about 80% occur only once, and 50% lies in the top ten.

The sequenced material came from peripheral blood. The V call is TRBV10-3, the J call TRBJ2-7, with 7 bases lining up with TRBD1. This clonotype originated in a woman of 80 years or more with acute or convalescent COVID-19. The CDR3 coding sequence is TGTGCCATCAGTAGGACAGGCGACTACGAGCAGTACTTC. It encodes CAISRTGDYEQYF.